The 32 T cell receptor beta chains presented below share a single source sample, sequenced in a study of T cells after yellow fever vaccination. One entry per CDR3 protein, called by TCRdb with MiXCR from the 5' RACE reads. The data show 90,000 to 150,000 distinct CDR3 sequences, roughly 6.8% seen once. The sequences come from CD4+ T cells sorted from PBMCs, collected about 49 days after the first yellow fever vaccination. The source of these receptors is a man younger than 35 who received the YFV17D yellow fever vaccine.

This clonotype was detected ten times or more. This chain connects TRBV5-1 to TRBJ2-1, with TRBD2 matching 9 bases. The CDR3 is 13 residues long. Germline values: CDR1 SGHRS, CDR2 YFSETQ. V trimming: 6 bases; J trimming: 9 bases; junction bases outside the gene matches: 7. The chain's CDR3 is CASTAGGLGEQFF. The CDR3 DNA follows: TGCGCCAGCACCGCGGGGGGGCTAGGTGAGCAGTTCTTC.

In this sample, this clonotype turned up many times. The CDR3 DNA is TGCGCCAGCAGCCTGGGGCAACCCGGAAACACCATATATTTT. It yields the protein CASSLGQPGNTIYF. This chain joins TRBV5-1 and TRBJ1-3; D possibly corresponds to TRBD1 (5 bases). Germline loops: CDR1 SGHRS, CDR2 YFSETQ. This CDR3 is built from 14 residues. V dropped 4 bases and J dropped 4 bases, with 12 bases sitting between them.

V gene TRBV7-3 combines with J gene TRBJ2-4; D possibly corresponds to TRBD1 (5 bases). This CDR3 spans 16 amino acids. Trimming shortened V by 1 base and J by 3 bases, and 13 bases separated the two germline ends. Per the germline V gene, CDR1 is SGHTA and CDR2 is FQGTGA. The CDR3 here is CASSLMGPVGKNIQYF. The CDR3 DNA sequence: TGTGCCAGCAGCTTAATGGGGCCGGTTGGCAAAAACATTCAGTACTTC.

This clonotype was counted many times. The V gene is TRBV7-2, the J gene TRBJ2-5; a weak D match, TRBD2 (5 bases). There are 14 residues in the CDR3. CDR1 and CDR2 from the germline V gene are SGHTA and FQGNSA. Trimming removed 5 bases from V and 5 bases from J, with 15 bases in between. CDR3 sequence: CASSGISGWETQYF. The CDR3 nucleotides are TGTGCCAGCAGCGGAATCTCGGGGTGGGAGACCCAGTACTTC.

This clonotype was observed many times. The CDR3 DNA follows: TGCGCCAGCAGTCCCCCGAACAGAAAGAACACTGAAGCTTTCTTT. It codes for CASSPPNRKNTEAFF. This chain joins TRBV5-1 and TRBJ1-1; D remains ambiguous. Germline loops: CDR1 SGHRS, CDR2 YFSETQ. V dropped 5 bases and J dropped 1 base, with 15 bases sitting between them. CDR3 length: 15 amino acids.

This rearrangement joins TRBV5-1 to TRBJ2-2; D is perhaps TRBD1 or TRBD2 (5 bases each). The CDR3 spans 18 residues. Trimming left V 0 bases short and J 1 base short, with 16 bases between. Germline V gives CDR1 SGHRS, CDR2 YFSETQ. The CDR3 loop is CASSLAGLGTVNTGELFF. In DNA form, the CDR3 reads TGCGCCAGCAGCTTGGCAGGTCTCGGGACGGTGAACACCGGGGAGCTGTTTTTT.

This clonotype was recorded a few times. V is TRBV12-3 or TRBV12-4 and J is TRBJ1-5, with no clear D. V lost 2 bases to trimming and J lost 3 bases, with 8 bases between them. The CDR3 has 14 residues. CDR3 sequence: CASSLKGLNQPQHF. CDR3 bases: TGTGCCAGCAGTTTAAAAGGGCTCAATCAGCCCCAGCATTTT.

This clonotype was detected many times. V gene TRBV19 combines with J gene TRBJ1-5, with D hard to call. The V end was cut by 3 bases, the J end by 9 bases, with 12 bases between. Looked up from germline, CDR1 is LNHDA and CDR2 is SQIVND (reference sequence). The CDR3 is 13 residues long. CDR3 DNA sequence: TGTGCCAGTAGTATCAGAGGATCAGGGCCCCAGCATTTT. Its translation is CASSIRGSGPQHF.

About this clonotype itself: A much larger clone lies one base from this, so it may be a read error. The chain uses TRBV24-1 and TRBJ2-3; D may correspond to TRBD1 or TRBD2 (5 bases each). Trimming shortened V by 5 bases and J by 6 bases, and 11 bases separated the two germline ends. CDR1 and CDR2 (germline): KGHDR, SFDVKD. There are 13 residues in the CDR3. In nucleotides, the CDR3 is TGTGCCACCAGTGGGGACCCTTTTGATACGCAGTATTTT. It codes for CATSGDPFDTQYF.

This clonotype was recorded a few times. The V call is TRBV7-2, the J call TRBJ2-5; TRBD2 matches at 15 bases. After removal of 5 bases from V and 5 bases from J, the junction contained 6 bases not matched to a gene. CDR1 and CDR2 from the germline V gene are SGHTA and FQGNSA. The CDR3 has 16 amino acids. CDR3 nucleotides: TGTGCCAGCAGCGCGGGACTAGCGGGGGGCCGGGAGACCCAGTACTTC. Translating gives CASSAGLAGGRETQYF.

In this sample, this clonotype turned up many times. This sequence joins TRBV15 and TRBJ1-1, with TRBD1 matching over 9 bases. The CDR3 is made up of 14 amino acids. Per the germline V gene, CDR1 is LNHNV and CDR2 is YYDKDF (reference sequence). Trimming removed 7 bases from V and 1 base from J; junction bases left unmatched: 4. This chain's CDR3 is CATTWDRENTEAFF. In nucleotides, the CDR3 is TGTGCCACCACCTGGGACAGGGAGAACACTGAAGCTTTCTTT.

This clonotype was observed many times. The CDR3 loop reads CASSEKGTYNEQFF. The CDR3 DNA reads TGTGCCAGCAGTGAGAAAGGGACCTACAATGAGCAGTTCTTC. V usage is TRBV2 and J usage is TRBJ2-1; no clear D. CDR1 and CDR2 (germline): SNHLY, FYNNEI. V lost 3 bases and J 2 bases, leaving 8 bases between the germline ends. The CDR3 totals 14 residues.

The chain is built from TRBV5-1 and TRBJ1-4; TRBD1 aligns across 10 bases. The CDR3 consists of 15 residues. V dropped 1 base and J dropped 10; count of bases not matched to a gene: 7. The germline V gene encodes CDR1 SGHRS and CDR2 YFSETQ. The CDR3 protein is CASSLSGTGEGKLFF. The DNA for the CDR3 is TGCGCCAGCAGCTTGAGCGGGACAGGGGAAGGAAAACTGTTTTTT. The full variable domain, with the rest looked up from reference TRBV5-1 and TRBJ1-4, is KAGVTQTPRYLIKTRGQQVTLSCSPISGHRSVSWYQQTPGQGLQFLFEYFSETQRNKGNFPGRFSGRQFSNSRSEMNVSTLELGDSALYLCASSLSGTGEGKLFFGSGTQLSVL.

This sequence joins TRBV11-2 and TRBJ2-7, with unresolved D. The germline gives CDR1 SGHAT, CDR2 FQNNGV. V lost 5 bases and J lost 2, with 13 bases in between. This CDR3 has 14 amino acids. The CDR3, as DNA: TGTGCCAGCAGCGCCTCCGGGCCCGCCTACGAGCAGTACTTC. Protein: CASSASGPAYEQYF. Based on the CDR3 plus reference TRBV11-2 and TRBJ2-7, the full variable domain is EAGVAQSPRYKIIEKRQSVAFWCNPISGHATLYWYQQILGQGPKLLIQFQNNGVVDDSQLPKDRFSAERLKGVDSTLKIQPAKLEDSAVYLCASSASGPAYEQYFGPGTRLTVT.

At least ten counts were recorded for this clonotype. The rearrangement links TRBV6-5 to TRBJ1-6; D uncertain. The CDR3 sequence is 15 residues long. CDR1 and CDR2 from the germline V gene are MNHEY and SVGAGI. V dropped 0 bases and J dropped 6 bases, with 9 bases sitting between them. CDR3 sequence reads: CASSYSEVINSPLHF. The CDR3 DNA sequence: TGTGCCAGCAGTTACTCGGAGGTTATTAATTCACCCCTCCACTTT.

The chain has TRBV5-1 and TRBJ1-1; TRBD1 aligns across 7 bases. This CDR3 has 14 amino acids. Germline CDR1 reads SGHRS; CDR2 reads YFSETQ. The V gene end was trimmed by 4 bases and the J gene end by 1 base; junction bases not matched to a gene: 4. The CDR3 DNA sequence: TGCGCCAGCAGCCATCAGGGGGGGAACACTGAAGCTTTCTTT. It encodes CASSHQGGNTEAFF.

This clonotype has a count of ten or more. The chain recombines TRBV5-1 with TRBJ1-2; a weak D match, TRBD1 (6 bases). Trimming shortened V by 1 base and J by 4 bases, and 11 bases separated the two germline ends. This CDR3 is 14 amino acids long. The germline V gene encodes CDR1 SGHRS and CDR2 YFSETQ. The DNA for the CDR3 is TGCGCCAGCAGCTTGACAGGGTTGGGCTATGGCTACACCTTC. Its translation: CASSLTGLGYGYTF.

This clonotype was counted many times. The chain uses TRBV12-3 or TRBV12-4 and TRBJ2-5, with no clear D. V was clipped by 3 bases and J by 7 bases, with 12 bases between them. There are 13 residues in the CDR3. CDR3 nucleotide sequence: TGTGCCAGCAGTTTCACAGCCTTGGGGACCCAGTACTTC. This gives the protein CASSFTALGTQYF.

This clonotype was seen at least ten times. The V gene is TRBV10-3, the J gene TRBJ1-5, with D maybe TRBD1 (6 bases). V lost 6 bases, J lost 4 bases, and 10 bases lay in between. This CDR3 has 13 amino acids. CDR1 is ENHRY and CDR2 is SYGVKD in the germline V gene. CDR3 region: CAIRQGPNQPQHF. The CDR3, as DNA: TGTGCCATCAGACAGGGCCCTAATCAGCCCCAGCATTTT.

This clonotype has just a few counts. The CDR3 is CASSRGGGQPQHF. CDR3 bases: TGTGCCAGTAGCCGAGGGGGTGGACAGCCCCAGCATTTT. The V and J genes are TRBV19 and TRBJ1-5, with D possibly matching TRBD1 (6 bases). CDR1 and CDR2 from the germline V gene are LNHDA and SQIVND (reference sequence). This CDR3 contains 13 residues. V was shortened by 6 bases and J by 7 bases, with 13 bases between the two germline ends.

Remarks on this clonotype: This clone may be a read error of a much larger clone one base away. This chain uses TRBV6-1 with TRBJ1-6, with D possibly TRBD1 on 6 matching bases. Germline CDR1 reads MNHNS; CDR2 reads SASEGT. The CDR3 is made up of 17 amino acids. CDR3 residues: CAGRETGRLAYNSPLHF. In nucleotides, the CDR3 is TGTGCCGGCAGGGAGACAGGCCGGTTAGCGTATAATTCACCCCTCCACTTT.

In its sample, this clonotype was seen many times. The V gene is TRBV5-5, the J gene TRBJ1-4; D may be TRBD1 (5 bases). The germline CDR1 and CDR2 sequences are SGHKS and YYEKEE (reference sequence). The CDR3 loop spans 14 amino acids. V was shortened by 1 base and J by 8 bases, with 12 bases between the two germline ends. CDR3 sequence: CASSLTQGGEKLFF. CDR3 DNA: TGTGCCAGCAGCTTGACGCAGGGTGGCGAAAAACTGTTTTTT.

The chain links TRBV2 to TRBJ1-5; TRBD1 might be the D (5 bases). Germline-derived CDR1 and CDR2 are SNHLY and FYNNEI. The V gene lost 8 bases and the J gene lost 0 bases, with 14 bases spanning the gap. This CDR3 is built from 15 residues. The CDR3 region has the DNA TGTGCCAGCCATCCGGGACCCTATAGCAATCAGCCCCAGCATTTT. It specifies CASHPGPYSNQPQHF. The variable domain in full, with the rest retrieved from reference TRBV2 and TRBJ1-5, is EPEVTQTPSHQVTQMGQEVILRCVPISNHLYFYWYRQILGQKVEFLVSFYNNEISEKSEIFDDQFSVERPDGSNFTLKIRSTKLEDSAMYFCASHPGPYSNQPQHFGDGTRLSIL.

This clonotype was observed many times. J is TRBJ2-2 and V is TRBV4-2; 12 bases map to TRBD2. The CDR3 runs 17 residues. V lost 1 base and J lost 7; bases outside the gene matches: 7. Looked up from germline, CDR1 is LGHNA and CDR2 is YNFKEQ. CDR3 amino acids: CASSQVLAGGQSGELFF. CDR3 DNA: TGTGCCAGCAGCCAAGTCCTAGCGGGGGGGCAGAGCGGGGAGCTGTTTTTT.

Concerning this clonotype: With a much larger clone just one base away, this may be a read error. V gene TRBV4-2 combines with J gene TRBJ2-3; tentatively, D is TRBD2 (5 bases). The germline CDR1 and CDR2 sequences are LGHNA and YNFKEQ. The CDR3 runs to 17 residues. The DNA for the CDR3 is TGTGCCATCAGCCAAGAGCGAGCTTCCCGGGGAGTGGATACGCAGTATTTT. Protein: CAISQERASRGVDTQYF.

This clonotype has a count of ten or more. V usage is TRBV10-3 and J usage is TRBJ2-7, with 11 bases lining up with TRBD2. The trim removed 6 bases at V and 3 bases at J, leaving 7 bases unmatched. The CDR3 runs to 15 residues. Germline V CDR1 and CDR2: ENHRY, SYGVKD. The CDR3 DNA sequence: TGTGCCATCAGGCCCGGGACTAGCGGTAACTACGAGCAGTACTTC. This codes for CAIRPGTSGNYEQYF.

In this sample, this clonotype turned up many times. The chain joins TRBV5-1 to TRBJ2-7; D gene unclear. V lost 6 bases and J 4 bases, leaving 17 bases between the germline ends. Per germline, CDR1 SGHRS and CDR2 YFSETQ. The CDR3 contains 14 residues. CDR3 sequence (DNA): TGCGCCAGCATGCCGGGTCCTGGGGAATACGAGCAGTACTTC. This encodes CASMPGPGEYEQYF. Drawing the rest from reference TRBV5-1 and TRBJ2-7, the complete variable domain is KAGVTQTPRYLIKTRGQQVTLSCSPISGHRSVSWYQQTPGQGLQFLFEYFSETQRNKGNFPGRFSGRQFSNSRSEMNVSTLELGDSALYLCASMPGPGEYEQYFGPGTRLTVT.

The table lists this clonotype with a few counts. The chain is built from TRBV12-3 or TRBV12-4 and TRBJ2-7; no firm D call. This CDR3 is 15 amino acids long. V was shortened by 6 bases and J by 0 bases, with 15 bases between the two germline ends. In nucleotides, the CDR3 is TGTGCCAGCAGCCCTGGACGGTTCAGCTCCTACGAGCAGTACTTC. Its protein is CASSPGRFSSYEQYF.

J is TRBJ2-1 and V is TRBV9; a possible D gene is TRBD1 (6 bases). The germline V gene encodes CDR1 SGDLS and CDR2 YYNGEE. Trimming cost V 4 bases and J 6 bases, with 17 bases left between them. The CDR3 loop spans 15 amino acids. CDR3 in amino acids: CASSKSTGSGNEQFF. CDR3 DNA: TGTGCCAGCAGCAAATCAACAGGGTCTGGCAATGAGCAGTTCTTC.

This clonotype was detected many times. The CDR3 nucleotides read TGTGCCAGCAGCTTAACGCCTGGGAAGGGAAACACCATATATTTT. Translation gives CASSLTPGKGNTIYF. The chain employs TRBV7-3 and TRBJ1-3; D is unclear. This CDR3 has 15 amino acids. Germline values: CDR1 SGHTA, CDR2 FQGTGA. Trimming stripped 0 bases from V and 4 bases from J, with 10 bases between.

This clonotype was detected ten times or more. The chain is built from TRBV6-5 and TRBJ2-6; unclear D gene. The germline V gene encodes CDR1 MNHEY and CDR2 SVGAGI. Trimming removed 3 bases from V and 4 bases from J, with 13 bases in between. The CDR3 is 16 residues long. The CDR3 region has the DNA TGTGCCAGCAGTTATTGGACCTCATCGGGGGCCAACGTCCTGACTTTC. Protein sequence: CASSYWTSSGANVLTF.

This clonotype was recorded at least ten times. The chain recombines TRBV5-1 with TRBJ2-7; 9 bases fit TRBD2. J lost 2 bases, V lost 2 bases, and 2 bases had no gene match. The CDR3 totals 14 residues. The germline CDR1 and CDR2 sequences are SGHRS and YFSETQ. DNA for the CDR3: TGCGCCAGCAGCTTAGCGGGGGGCACCTACGAGCAGTACGTC. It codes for CASSLAGGTYEQYV.